Given below is one T cell receptor (beta chain) in context. Specified treatment: oral pan-JAK inhibitor, 5-10 mg twice daily. The data were taken from a study of CD8+ T cells in alopecia areata. RNA was extracted and reverse transcribed into cDNA as the sequencing template. Measured with immunoSEQ multiplex PCR; TCRdb has only the in-frame clones, and not every one. Seen here are some 220,000 clones, more than 45% observed once, and the top ten hold more than 1.5%. Trimming took 0 bases from V and 0 from J, leaving 2 bases between them. Germline CDR1 SNHLY, CDR2 FYNNEI. The CDR3 covers 13 residues. This specimen was CD4+ T cells sorted from blood, taken at week 4, from a patient treated with tofacitinib. The V and J genes are TRBV2 and TRBJ1-1; D is undetermined. This TCR derives from a human donor with alopecia areata. The CDR3 DNA reads as TGTGCCAGCAGTGAAGCCGTGAACACTGAAGCTTTCTTT. This translates into CASSEAVNTEAFF. The full variable domain, its missing parts supplied by reference TRBV2 and TRBJ1-1, is EPEVTQTPSHQVTQMGQEVILRCVPISNHLYFYWYRQILGQKVEFLVSFYNNEISEKSEIFDDQFSVERPDGSNFTLKIRSTKLEDSAMYFCASSEAVNTEAFFGQGTRLTVV.